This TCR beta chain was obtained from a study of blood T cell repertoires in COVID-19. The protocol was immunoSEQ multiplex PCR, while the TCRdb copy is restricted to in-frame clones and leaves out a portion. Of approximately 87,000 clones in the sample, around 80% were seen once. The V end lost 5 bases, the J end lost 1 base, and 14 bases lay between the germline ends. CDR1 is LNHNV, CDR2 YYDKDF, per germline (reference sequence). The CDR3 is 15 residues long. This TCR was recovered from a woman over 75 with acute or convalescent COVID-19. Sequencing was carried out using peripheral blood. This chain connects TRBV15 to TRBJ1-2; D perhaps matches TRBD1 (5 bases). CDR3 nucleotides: TGTGCCACCAGCCTCCCCGGAGGGGATAACTATGGCTACACCTTC. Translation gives CATSLPGGDNYGYTF.